In its sample, the clone carrying this T cell receptor beta chain was seen a few times. Antigen unknown. CD4+ naive, central memory, regulatory and stem cell-like memory subsets were isolated by sorting on CD45RO/CCR7/CD25/CD127/CD95/CD27. The authors reverse transcribed all of the isolated RNA, so sequencing captured expressed TCRB transcripts. Measured with immunoSEQ multiplex PCR; TCRdb has only the in-frame clones, and not every one. The sample has some 330,000 clones; 11% are singletons. This CDR3 has 15 residues. V was trimmed by 3 bases and J by 2 bases, leaving 13 bases between them. The germline CDR1 and CDR2 sequences are LGHNA and YSLEER. This sample is drawn from a study of beta chain features in type 1 diabetes. Study background: Across every sample, about 100 million sorted cells were examined in total.

Regarding the study as a whole: The study found that naive, central memory and Treg TCRB repertoires appeared more similar in patients than in healthy donors.

The chain uses TRBV4-3 and TRBJ1-2; D remains unclear. This receptor was identified in a woman in her 30s in good health. The specimen was naive CD4+ T cells from blood. The CDR3 DNA is TGCGCCAGCAGCCATGCCACCGAGGCAAACTATGGCTACACCTTC. As protein: CASSHATEANYGYTF.